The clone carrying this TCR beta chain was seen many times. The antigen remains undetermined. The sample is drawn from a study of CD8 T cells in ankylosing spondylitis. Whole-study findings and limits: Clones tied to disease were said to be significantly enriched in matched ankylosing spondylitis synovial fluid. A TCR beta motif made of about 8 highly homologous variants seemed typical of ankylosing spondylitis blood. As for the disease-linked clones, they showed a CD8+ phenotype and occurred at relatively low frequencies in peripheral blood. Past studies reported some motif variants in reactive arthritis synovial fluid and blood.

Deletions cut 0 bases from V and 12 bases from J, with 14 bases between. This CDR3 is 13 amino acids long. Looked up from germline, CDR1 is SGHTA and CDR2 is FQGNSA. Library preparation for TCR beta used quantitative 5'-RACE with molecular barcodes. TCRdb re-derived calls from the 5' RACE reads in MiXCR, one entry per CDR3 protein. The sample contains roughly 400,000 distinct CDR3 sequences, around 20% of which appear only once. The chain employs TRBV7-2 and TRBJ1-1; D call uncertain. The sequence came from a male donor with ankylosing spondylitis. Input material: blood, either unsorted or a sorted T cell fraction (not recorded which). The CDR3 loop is CASSLAPDQQTFF. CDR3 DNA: TGTGCCAGCAGCTTAGCACCGGACCAGCAAACTTTCTTT.